Reported below is one TCR beta chain. The antigen is not known. This sample was included in a study of CD8+ T cells in alopecia areata. Study findings and constraints: Alopecia totalis/universalis scalp especially showed more expanded CD8+ clones than normal scalp.

Alopecia areata patients had lesional scalp punch biopsies and peripheral blood taken from them. Starting from PBMCs, sorting isolated CD4+ and CD8+ T cells. Sequencing used cDNA as its template, made by extracting RNA and reverse transcribing it. TCRdb's copy holds only in-frame clones and misses some; the assay was immunoSEQ multiplex PCR. Here the sample spans approximately 99,000 clones, under 60% being singletons. The germline V and J ends were trimmed by 4 bases and 0 bases, with 10 bases remaining between them. The V gene's germline CDR1 is MNHEY and CDR2 SMNVEV (reference sequence). The CDR3 covers 15 residues.

The sequence was collected from a human donor with alopecia areata. Material for sequencing was NKG2D-low CD8+ T cells sorted from blood. The J gene is TRBJ2-1, the V gene TRBV27, with a tentative D call TRBD2 (6 bases). CDR3 DNA: TGTGCCAGCAGTTGGGTAGCGGCCTCCTACAATGAGCAGTTCTTC. Protein sequence: CASSWVAASYNEQFF.